This TCR beta chain was captured by sequencing in a study of blood T cell repertoires in COVID-19. Whole-study context: The samples span acute and convalescent COVID-19 from the United States, Italy and Spain. T cells, B-cell-depleted T cells, or PBMCs supplied cDNA or gDNA.

In the original analysis: Amplified reference gene primers provided the basis for estimating nucleated cell counts. TCRdb keeps only in-frame clones here, not all; method: immunoSEQ multiplex PCR. For V, J and clone size, that table is used; D and trimming come from the DNA. The sample contains over 200,000 clones, under 90% of which appear only once. The V segment lost 4 bases and the J segment 5 bases; nucleotides outside the gene matches: 4. Per the germline V gene, CDR1 is KGHDR and CDR2 is SFDVKD. This CDR3 spans 14 amino acids. The sequenced sample was peripheral blood. The sequence derives from a woman older than 75 with active or convalescent COVID-19. This chain joins TRBV24-1 and TRBJ2-3; 8 bases fit TRBD1. The CDR3 region has the DNA TGTGCCACCAGTGACCCCGGGACAGGAGATACGCAGTATTTT. Translated: CATSDPGTGDTQYF.